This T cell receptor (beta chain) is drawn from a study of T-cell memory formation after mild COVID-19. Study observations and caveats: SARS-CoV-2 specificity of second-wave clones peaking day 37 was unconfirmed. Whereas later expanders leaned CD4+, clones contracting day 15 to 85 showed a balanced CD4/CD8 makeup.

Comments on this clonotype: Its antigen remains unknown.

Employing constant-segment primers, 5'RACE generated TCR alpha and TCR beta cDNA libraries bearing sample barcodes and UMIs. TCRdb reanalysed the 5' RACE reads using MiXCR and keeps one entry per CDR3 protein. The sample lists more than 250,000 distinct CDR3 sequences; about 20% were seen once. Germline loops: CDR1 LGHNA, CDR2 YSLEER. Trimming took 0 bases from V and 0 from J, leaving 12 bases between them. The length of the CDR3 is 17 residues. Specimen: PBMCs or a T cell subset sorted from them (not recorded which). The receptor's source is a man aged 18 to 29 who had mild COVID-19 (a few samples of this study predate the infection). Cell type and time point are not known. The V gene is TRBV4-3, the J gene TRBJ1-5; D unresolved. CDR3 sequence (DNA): TGCGCCAGCAGCCAAGATCCGGCGGGGAATAGCAATCAGCCCCAGCATTTT. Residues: CASSQDPAGNSNQPQHF.